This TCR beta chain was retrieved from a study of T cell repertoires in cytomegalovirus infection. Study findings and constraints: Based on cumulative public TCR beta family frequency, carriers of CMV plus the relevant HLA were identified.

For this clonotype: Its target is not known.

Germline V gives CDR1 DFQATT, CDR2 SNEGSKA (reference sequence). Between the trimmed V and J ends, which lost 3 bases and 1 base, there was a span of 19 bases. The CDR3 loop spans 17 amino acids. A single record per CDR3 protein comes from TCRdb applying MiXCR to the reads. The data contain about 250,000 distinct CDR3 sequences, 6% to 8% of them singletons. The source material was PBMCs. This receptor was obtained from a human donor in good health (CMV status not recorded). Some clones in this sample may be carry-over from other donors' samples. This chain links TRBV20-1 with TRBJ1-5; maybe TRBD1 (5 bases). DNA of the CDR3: TGCAGTGCTAGCCAAGGGGCGGGCGGTGTGAGCAATCAGCCCCAGCATTTT. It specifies CSASQGAGGVSNQPQHF.